A single T cell receptor beta chain is shown here with its context. The data were taken from a study of shared clonotypes between healthy human individuals. Looking at the study overall: With ages of 18 to 49, the donors were a couple of women and a few men. There were three CD4 naive, three CD4 memory, two CD8 naive and one CD8 memory plates per donor.

Authors' data handling: As immunoSEQ supplied junction-only sequences (without quality scores), filtering differed. Using immunoSEQ multiplex PCR, the repertoire was profiled, and TCRdb retains in-frame clones only, with some absent. V, J and clone size reflect that table, while D and trimming were determined from the DNA. The sample consists of some 790,000 clones, over 55% of them appearing once. Germline V gene data show CDR1 as MGHRA and CDR2 as YSYEKL. V gave up 1 base and J gave up 1 base; unmatched junction bases: 9. The CDR3 has 19 residues. The chain combines TRBV4-1 with TRBJ2-1, with 11 bases lining up with TRBD2. The sample was memory CD4+ T cells sorted from blood. The subset here: CD45RA-negative fraction. The TCR comes from a woman in her 30s in good health. The CDR3 DNA sequence: TGCGCCAGCAGCCAAGGGGTAGCGGGAGGGCCCATGTCCTACAATGAGCAGTTCTTC. It encodes CASSQGVAGGPMSYNEQFF.